The T cell receptor (beta chain) under discussion was sequenced for a study of molecular identifiers for immune sequencing clone quantification. Study in general: With replicates, the RNA of about 19,000 or 110,000 naive CD8 cells was split five ways and four were sequenced.

On this clonotype itself: A junction end diverges from the germline sequence, so it may reflect a read error.

Bulk libraries came from a prior protocol with listed TCR primers. MiXCR, run by TCRdb on the PCR reads, gives a single entry per CDR3 protein. Of hundreds of thousands of distinct CDR3 sequences in the sample, roughly 23% are singletons; the top ten hold more than 0.8%. Germline V gene lookup returns CDR1 MGHRA and CDR2 YSYEKL. The CDR3 consists of 15 residues. Input material: naive CD8+ T cells from blood, with Jurkat cell RNA spiked in. This sample's subset: FACS-sorted CD8+CD4-CCR7+CD45RA+ naive T cells. V and J are TRBV4-1 and TRBJ2-7; 8 bases line up with TRBD1. This sequence was found in a human donor in good health. Some libraries in this study had Jurkat cell RNA spiked in. CDR3 DNA: TGCACCAGCAGCCAAGAAGGGACAGGAAACTACGAGCAGTACTTC. Its protein product is CTSSQEGTGNYEQYF.